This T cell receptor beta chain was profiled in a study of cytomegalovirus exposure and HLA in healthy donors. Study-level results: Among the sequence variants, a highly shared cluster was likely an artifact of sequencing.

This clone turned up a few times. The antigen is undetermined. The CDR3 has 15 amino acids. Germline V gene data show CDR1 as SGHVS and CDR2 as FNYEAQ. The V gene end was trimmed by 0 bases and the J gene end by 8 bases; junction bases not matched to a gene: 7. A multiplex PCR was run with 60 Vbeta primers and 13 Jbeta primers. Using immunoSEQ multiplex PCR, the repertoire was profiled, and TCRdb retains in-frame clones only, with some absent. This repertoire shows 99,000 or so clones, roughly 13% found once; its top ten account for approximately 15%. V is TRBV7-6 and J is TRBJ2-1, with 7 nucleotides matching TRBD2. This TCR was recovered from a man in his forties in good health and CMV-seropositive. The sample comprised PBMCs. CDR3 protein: CASSLASGWGDEQFF. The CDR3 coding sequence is TGTGCCAGCAGCTTAGCTAGCGGGTGGGGCGATGAGCAGTTCTTC.